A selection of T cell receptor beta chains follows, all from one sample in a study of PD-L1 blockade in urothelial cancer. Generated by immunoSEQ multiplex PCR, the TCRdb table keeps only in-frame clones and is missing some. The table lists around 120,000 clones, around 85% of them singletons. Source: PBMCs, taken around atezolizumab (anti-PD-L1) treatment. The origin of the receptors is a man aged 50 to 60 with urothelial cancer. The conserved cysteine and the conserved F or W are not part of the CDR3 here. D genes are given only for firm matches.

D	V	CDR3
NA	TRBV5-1	ASSLGGVYSYNEQF
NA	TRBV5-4	ASSVTGVNSPLH
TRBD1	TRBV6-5	ASSSPGTGSAL
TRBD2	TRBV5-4	ASSQSGRASREQY
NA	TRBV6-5	ASSYSGRGEKLF
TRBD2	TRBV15	ATQLAGVWTGELF
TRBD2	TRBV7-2	ASSSATSGRWGEQF
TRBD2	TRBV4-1	ASSPVSGTSGSIYEQY
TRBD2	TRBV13	ASSGTTYNEQF
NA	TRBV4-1	ASSQVRGRTPTNEKLF
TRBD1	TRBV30	ACNGQEGVGGTDTQY
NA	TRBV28	ASSQLTNEKLF
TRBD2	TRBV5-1	ASSLLGGALGMKTQY
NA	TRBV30	AFTQGFHTQY
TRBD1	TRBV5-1	ASSLQGRRGGSEAF
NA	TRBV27	ASTPGWGRTEAF
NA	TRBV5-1	ASTQTAYNEQF
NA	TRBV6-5	ASSLNGQYNEQF
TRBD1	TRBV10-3	AISPRDRAYEQY
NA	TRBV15	ATSREGSSYNEQF
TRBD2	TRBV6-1	ASNPGLAGDNEQF
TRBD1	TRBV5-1	ASSYGQGGYNEQF
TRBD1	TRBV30	AWGPGQGVINSPLH
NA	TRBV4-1	ASSQVGSGNEQF
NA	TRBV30	AWRTAGNTIY
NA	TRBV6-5	ASSYSERNGYT
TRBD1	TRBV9	ASSVGTGSTEAF
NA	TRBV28	ASSLGQFNQPQH
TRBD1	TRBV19	ASRGGTGNTGELF
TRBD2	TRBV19	ASSRTSGEYNEQF
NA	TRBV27	ASSSLNTDTQY
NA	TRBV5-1	ASSYSSAAYEQY
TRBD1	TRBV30	AWSEDRVETQY
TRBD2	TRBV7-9	ASRSPAPSGSPNEQF
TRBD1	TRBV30	AFGTGGIVEQY
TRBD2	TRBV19	ASSPQAGGRHEQF
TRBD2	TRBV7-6	ASSPRTSGVYEQY
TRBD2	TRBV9	ASSAGLAGGNEQF
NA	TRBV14	ASSQGYGFYGYT
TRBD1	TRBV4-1	ASSQTGNSYNEQF
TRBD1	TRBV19	ASSGRTGPTYEQY
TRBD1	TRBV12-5	ASGPGQGRTEAF